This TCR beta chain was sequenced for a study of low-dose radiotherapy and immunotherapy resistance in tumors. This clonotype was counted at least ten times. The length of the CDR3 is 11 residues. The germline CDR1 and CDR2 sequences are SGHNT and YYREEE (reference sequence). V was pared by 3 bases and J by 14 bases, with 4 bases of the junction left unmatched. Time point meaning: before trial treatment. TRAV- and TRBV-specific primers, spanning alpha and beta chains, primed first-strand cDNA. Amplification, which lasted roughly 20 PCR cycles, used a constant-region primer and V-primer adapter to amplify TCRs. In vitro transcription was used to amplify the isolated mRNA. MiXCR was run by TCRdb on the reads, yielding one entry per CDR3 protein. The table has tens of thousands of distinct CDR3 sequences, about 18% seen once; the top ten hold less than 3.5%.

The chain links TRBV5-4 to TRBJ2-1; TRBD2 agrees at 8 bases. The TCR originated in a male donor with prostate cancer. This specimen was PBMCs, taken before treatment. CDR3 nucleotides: TGTGCCAGCAGCTCGGGACTAGGAGAGTTCTTC. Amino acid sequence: CASSSGLGEFF.